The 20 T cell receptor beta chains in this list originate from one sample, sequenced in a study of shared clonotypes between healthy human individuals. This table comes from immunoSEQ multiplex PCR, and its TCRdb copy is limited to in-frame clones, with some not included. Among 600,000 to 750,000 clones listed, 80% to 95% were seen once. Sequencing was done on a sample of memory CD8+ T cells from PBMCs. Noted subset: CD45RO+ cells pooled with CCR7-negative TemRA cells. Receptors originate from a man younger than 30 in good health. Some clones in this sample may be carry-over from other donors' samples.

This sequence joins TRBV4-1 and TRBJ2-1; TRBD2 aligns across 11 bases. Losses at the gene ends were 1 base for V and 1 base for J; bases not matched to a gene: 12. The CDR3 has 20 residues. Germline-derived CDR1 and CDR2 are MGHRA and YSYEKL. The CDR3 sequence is CASSQGVLAGGPESYNEQFF. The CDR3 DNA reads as TGCGCCAGCAGCCAAGGAGTTCTAGCGGGAGGCCCTGAATCCTACAATGAGCAGTTCTTC.

Here the CDR3 reads CASSQTPGTANYGYTF. In DNA, the CDR3 is TGTGCCAGCAGCCAGACCCCCGGGACAGCTAACTATGGCTACACCTTC. The chain joins TRBV14 to TRBJ1-2, with 7 bases lining up with TRBD1. J lost 0 bases, V lost 3 bases, and 7 bases had no gene match. This CDR3 is 16 amino acids long. Germline-derived CDR1 and CDR2 are SGHDN and FVKESK.

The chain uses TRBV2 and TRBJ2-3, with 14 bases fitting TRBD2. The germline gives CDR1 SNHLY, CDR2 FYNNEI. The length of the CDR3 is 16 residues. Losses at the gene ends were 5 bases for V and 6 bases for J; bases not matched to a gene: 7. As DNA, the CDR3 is TGTGCCAGCAGTCTGGGACTAGCGGGAGTAACCGATACGCAGTATTTT. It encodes CASSLGLAGVTDTQYF. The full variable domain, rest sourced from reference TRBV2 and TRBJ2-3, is EPEVTQTPSHQVTQMGQEVILRCVPISNHLYFYWYRQILGQKVEFLVSFYNNEISEKSEIFDDQFSVERPDGSNFTLKIRSTKLEDSAMYFCASSLGLAGVTDTQYFGPGTRLTVL.

The CDR3 loop is CASSLGLAVYEQYF. For the CDR3, the DNA is TGTGCCAGCAGCTTAGGACTAGCGGTCTACGAGCAGTACTTC. The chain has TRBV7-2 and TRBJ2-7; TRBD2 aligns across 9 bases. J was trimmed by 3 bases and V by 1 base; bases with no gene match: 1. Germline loops: CDR1 SGHTA, CDR2 FQGNSA. CDR3 length equals 14 residues.

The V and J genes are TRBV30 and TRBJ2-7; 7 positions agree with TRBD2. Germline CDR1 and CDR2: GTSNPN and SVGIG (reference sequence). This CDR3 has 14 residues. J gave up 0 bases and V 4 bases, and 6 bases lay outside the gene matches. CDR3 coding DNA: TGTGCCTGGACACCTCCTAGCGGCTCCTACGAGCAGTACTTC. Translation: CAWTPPSGSYEQYF.

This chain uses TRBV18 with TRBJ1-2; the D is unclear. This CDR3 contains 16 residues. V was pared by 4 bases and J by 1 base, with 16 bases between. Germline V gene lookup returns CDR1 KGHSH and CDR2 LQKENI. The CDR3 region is CASSRLTESYNYGYTF. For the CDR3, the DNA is TGTGCCAGCTCACGACTTACAGAGAGTTATAACTATGGCTACACCTTC.

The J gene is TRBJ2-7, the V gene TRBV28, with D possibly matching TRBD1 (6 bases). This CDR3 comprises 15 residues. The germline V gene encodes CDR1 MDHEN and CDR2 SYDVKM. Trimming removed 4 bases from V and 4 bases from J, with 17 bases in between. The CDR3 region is CASSSDRYNFYEQYF. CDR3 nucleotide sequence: TGTGCCAGCAGTTCCGACAGGTACAATTTTTACGAGCAGTACTTC. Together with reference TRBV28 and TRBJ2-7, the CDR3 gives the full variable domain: DVKVTQSSRYLVKRTGEKVFLECVQDMDHENMFWYRQDPGLGLRLIYFSYDVKMKEKGDIPEGYSVSREKKERFSLILESASTNQTSMYLCASSSDRYNFYEQYFGPGTRLTVT.

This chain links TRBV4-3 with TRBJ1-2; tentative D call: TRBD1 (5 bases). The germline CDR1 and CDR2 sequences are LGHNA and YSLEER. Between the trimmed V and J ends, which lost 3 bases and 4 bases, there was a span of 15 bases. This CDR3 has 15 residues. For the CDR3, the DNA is TGCGCCAGCAGCCAGGTGGCTGGGGCAGGCTATGGCTACACCTTC. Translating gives CASSQVAGAGYGYTF.

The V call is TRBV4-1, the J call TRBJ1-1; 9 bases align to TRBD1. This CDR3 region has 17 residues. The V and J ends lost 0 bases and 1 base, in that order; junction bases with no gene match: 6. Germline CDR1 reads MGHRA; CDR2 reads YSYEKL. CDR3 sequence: CASSQDWTQGANTEAFF. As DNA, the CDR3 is TGCGCCAGCAGCCAAGATTGGACACAGGGGGCGAACACTGAAGCTTTCTTT.

This CDR3 is CASSVVGGPNEQYF. The CDR3 region has the DNA TGTGCCAGCAGCGTCGTGGGAGGGCCAAACGAGCAGTACTTC. V is TRBV9 and J is TRBJ2-7; the match to TRBD2 covers 7 bases. J gave up 5 bases and V 2 bases, and 7 bases lay outside the gene matches. This CDR3 comprises 14 residues. Per germline, CDR1 SGDLS and CDR2 YYNGEE.

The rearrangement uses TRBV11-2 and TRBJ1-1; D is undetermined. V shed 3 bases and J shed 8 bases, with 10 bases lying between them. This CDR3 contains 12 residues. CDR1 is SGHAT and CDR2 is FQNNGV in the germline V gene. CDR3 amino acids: CASSFTSTEAFF. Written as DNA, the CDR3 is TGTGCCAGCAGCTTTACAAGTACCGAAGCTTTCTTT. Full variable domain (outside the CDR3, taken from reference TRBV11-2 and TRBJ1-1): EAGVAQSPRYKIIEKRQSVAFWCNPISGHATLYWYQQILGQGPKLLIQFQNNGVVDDSQLPKDRFSAERLKGVDSTLKIQPAKLEDSAVYLCASSFTSTEAFFGQGTRLTVV.

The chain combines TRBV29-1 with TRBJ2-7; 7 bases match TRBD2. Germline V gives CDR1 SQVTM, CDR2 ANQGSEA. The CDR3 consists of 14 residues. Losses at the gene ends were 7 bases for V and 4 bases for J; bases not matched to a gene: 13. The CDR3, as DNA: TGCAGCGCAGGAACGCGGGAGAACCCATACGAGCAGTACTTC. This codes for CSAGTRENPYEQYF.

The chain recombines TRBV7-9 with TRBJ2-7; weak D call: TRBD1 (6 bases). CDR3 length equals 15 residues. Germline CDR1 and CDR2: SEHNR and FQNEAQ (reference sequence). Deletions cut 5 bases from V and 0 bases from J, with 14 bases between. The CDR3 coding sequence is TGTGCCAGCAGCCGACTGACAGGCGACTCCTACGAGCAGTACTTC. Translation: CASSRLTGDSYEQYF.

CDR3: CAISDSSGRAYEQYF. CDR3 coding DNA: TGTGCCATCAGTGATTCCAGCGGGAGGGCCTACGAGCAGTACTTC. The V gene is TRBV10-3, the J gene TRBJ2-7; 10 bases line up with TRBD2. Losses at the gene ends were 3 bases for V and 2 bases for J; bases not matched to a gene: 4. This CDR3 region has 15 residues. Germline CDR1 and CDR2: ENHRY and SYGVKD.

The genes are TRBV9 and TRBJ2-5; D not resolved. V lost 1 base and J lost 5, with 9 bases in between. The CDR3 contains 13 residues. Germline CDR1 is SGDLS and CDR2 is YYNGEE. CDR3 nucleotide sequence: TGTGCCAGCAGCGTACCCCCATGGGAGACCCAGTACTTC. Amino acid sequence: CASSVPPWETQYF.

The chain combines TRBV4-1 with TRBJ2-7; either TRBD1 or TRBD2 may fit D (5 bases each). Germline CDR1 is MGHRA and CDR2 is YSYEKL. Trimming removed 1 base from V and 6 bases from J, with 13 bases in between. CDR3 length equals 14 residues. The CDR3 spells CASSQGGFGREQYF. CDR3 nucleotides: TGCGCCAGCAGCCAAGGGGGGTTCGGGCGCGAGCAGTACTTC.

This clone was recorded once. The CDR3: CAISPPRGQGNTEAFF. CDR3 coding DNA: TGTGCCATCAGTCCCCCTCGGGGACAGGGGAACACTGAAGCTTTCTTT. The chain has TRBV10-3 and TRBJ1-1, with 9 bases matching TRBD1. CDR1 and CDR2 (germline): ENHRY, SYGVKD. J lost 1 base, V lost 5 bases, and 8 bases had no gene match. The CDR3 extends over 16 amino acids.

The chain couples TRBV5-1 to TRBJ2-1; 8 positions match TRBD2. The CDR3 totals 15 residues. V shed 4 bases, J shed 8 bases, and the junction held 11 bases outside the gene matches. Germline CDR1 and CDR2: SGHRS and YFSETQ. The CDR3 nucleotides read TGCGCCAGCAGCGGTATGGCGGGAGGTGCTGATGAGCAGTTCTTC. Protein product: CASSGMAGGADEQFF.

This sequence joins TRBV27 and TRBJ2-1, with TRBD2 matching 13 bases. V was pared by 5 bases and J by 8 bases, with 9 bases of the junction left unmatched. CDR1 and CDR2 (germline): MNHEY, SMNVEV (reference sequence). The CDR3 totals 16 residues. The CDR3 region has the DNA TGTGCCAGCAGTCAACTACTAGCGGGAGGGTCGGATGAGCAGTTCTTC. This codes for CASSQLLAGGSDEQFF.

This CDR3 is CACLGLAASGTGELFF. The CDR3 DNA is TGTGCCTGCTTGGGACTAGCGGCTTCGGGGACCGGGGAGCTGTTTTTT. The rearrangement uses TRBV28 and TRBJ2-2; 11 bases are shared with TRBD2. Per germline, CDR1 MDHEN and CDR2 SYDVKM. CDR3 length equals 16 residues. V shed 11 bases and J 5 bases; nucleotides not matched to a gene: 13.